This T cell receptor beta chain was identified during a study of Ad26.COV2.S vaccination and SARS-CoV-2 variants. Study-level background: Once, or twice with 56 days between doses, Ad26.COV2.S was given intramuscularly.

Profiled with immunoSEQ multiplex PCR; TCRdb holds only in-frame clones, not every one. The sample lists 360,000 or so clones, about nine tenths occurring once. Study-wide results and caveats: Higher spike-specific TCR breadth was found in vaccine recipients than in placebo recipients. Responses of spike-specific T cells (both CD8+ and CD4+) reportedly showed substantial breadth after vaccination.

About this clone: The antigen remains unidentified.

The CDR3 runs to 15 residues. The V end was cut by 5 bases, the J end by 7 bases, with 15 bases between. In germline, CDR1 is MNHEY, CDR2 SMNVEV (reference sequence). The treatment: roughly 18 received Ad26.COV2.S at low or high dose, single or two shots; about 5 received placebo; per-sample allocation not given. Sampling took place 63 days after the first vaccine or placebo injection. The chain links TRBV27 to TRBJ1-6; a weak D match, TRBD1 (6 bases). The source was peripheral blood, collected in a trial of Ad26.COV2.S vaccine versus placebo. This sequence originates from a person aged 18 to 59 who received the Ad26.COV2.S COVID-19 vaccine or a placebo. CDR3 nucleotide sequence: TGTGCCAGCAGTGACCCGACAGGCCGGAATTCACCCCTCCACTTT. It codes for CASSDPTGRNSPLHF.